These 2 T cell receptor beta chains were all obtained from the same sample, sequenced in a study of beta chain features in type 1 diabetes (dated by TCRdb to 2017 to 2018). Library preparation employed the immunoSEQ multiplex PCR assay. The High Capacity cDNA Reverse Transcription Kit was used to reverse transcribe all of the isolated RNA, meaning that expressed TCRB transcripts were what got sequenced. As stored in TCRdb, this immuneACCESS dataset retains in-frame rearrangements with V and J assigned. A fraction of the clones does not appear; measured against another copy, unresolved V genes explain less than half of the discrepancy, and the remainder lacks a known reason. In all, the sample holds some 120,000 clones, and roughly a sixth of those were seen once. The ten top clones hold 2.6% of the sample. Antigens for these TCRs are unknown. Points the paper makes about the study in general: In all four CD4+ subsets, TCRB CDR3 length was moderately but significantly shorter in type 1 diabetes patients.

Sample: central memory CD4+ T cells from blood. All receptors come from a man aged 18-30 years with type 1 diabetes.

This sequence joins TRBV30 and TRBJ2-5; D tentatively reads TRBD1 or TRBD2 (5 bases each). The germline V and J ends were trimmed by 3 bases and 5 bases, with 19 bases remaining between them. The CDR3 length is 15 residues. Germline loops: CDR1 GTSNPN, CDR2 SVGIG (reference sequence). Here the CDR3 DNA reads TGTGCCTGGAGAACCGGGACGGGGCTAAGGGAGACCCAGTACTTC. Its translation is CAWRTGTGLRETQYF.

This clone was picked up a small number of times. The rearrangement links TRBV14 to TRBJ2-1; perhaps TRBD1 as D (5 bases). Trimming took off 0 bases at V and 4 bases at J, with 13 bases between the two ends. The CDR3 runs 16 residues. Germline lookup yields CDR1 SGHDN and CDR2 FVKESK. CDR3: CASSQDYGHAYNEQFF. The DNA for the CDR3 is TGTGCCAGCAGCCAAGATTACGGACACGCATACAATGAGCAGTTCTTC.